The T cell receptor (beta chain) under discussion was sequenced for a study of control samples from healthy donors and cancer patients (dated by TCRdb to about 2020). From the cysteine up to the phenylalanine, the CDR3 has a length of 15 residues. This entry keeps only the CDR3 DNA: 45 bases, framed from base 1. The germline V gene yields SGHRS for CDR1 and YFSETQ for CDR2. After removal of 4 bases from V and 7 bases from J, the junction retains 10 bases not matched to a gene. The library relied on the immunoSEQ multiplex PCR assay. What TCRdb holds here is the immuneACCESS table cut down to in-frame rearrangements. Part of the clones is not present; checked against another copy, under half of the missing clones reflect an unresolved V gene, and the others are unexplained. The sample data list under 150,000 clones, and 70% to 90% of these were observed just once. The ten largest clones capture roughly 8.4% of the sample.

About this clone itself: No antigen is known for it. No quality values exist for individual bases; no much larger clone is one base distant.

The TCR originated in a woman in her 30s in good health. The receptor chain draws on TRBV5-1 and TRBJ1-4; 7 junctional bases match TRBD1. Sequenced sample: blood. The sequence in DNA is TGCGCCAGCAGCATGGGACAGACGAAATCTGAAAAACTGTTTTTT. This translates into CASSMGQTKSEKLFF.